A single T cell receptor beta chain is shown here with its context. These data belong to a study of blood T cell repertoires in COVID-19. Overall study context: The study drew acute and convalescent COVID-19 samples from the United States, Italy and Spain. T cells, B-cell-depleted T cells, or PBMCs provided the cDNA or gDNA that served as material.

V lost 3 bases to trimming and J lost 1 base; unmatched junction nucleotides: 7. The CDR3 loop spans 15 amino acids. The germline gives CDR1 SGHDT, CDR2 YYEEEE. Here immunoSEQ multiplex PCR was the method, and the copy in TCRdb shows in-frame clones only, minus some. This sample has about 440,000 clones, with 87% found just once. The J gene is TRBJ2-7, the V gene TRBV5-6, with 7 nucleotides matching TRBD1. Material: PBMCs or T cells enriched from blood (not recorded which). The receptor was derived from a woman between 18 and 30 years old with acute COVID-19. Here the CDR3 reads CASSSGTAFSYEQYF. CDR3 coding DNA: TGTGCCAGCAGCTCCGGGACAGCCTTTTCCTACGAGCAGTACTTC.